The clone carrying this TCR beta chain was detected ten times or more. 5'RACE primed from the constant segment yielded TCR alpha and TCR beta cDNA libraries bearing sample barcodes and UMIs. TCRdb ran MiXCR on the 5' RACE reads and lists one entry per CDR3 protein. The table includes hundreds of thousands of distinct CDR3 sequences, less than 25% detected once. CDR1 and CDR2 (germline): SGHTA, FQGNSA. CDR3 length: 13 residues. V lost 3 bases, J lost 7 bases, and 12 bases lay in between. This entry belongs to a study of T-cell memory formation after mild COVID-19. Study as a whole: TCR clusters were largely donor specific.

Material: PBMCs or a T cell subset sorted from them (not recorded which). This chain links TRBV7-2 with TRBJ1-1; D gene ambiguous. This sequence originates from a man between 18 and 29 years old who had mild COVID-19 (a few samples of this study predate the infection). Cell type and time point are not known. This chain's CDR3 is CASSFLHGFEAFF. The CDR3 coding sequence is TGTGCCAGCAGCTTTTTACACGGTTTTGAAGCTTTCTTT.